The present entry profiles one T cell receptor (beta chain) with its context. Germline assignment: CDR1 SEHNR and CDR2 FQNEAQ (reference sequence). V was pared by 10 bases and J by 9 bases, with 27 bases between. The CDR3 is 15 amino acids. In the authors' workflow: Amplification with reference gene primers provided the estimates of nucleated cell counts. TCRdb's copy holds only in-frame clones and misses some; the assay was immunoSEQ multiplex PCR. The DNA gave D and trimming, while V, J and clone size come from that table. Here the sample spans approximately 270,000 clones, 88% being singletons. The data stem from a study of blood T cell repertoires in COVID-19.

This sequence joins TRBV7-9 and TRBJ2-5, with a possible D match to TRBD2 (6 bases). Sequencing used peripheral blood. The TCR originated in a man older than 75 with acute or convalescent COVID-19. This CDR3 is CATEIRDSRQWAQYF. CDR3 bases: TGTGCCACCGAAATCCGGGACTCAAGACAATGGGCCCAGTACTTC.